This T cell receptor beta chain was captured by sequencing in a study of cytomegalovirus exposure and HLA in healthy donors. Comment on this clone: Antigen: not known.

13 Jbeta primers and 60 Vbeta primers were used for the PCR. Produced via immunoSEQ multiplex PCR; TCRdb's table is partial and in-frame only. Among 140,000 to 150,000 clones listed, 65% to 80% were seen once. Points from the study as a whole: Association of 15,000 to 20,000 TCR beta sequences with HLA alleles was found at 0.05 false discovery rate in a later analysis. Some V segments, including TRBV6-2 and TRBV6-3, were excluded as indistinguishable. Reported findings show TCR beta sequences accurately forecast HLA-A and HLA-B alleles in most subjects.

Germline loops: CDR1 GTSNPN, CDR2 SVGIG (reference sequence). The CDR3 consists of 14 residues. The junction had 9 bases not matched to a gene; V was cut back by 5 bases and J by 6 bases. The chain is built from TRBV30 and TRBJ2-1, with 8 positions matching TRBD1. This receptor was identified in a man aged 35 to 55 in good health and CMV-seropositive. Sequenced input: PBMCs. CDR3 residues: CAWDSGQGSNEQFF. The CDR3 region has the DNA TGTGCCTGGGACAGCGGACAGGGAAGCAATGAGCAGTTCTTC.